The T cell receptor (beta chain) under discussion was sequenced for a study of graft-versus-host responses after intestinal transplantation. CFSE-labeled responder cells (roughly 200,000) were plated with roughly 200,000 irradiated, violet-dye-labeled stimulator cells. The table came from immunoSEQ multiplex PCR; TCRdb's copy has only in-frame clones and leaves some out. The sample lists 10,000 to 15,000 clones; less than 40% were seen once. The CDR3 has 16 amino acids. Per germline, CDR1 MGHDK and CDR2 SYGVNS. V lost 1 base, J lost 0 bases, and 10 bases lay in between. The clonotype comes from a human patient who received an intestinal transplant. The chain joins TRBV25-1 to TRBJ2-1; D gene uncertain. The sample in question was alloreactive CD8+ T cells from a mixed lymphocyte reaction culture, obtained before intestinal transplant. Described subset: CFSE-low proliferating T cells sorted from roughly six-day pre-transplant mixed lymphocyte reaction (GvH or HvG direction). CDR3 DNA sequence: TGTGCCAGCAGTGAATCGACAACCCTCTCCTACAATGAGCAGTTCTTC. Its protein product is CASSESTTLSYNEQFF.